This T cell receptor (beta chain) appears in the sequencing data of a study of CD8 T cells in ankylosing spondylitis listed by TCRdb under 2017. In terms of the full investigation: The study set out to find disease-linked TCR variants by profiling T cell receptor beta repertoires in ankylosing spondylitis patients and healthy donors. The full study cohort comprised 20 to 30 ankylosing spondylitis patients and roughly 110 healthy donors. Peripheral blood was sampled, and synovial fluid was additionally collected from ankylosing spondylitis patients.

Sequencing took place on an Illumina HiSeq 2500. Quantitative 5'-RACE with molecular barcodes was the method used to prepare the TCR beta libraries. Turning to the authors' computational methods: To identify disease-linked TCR variants, a new computational method was used, one built on a probabilistic model of VDJ rearrangement. The raw public data were reprocessed by TCRdb itself: fastp quality trimming at Q25, MiXCR clonotype calling, in-frame beta chains only. Every CDR3 protein is listed once, alongside the most common genes and DNA of its rows. TCRdb, not the authors, supplied the V and J calls. Across this sample there are around 120,000 distinct CDR3 sequences, with approximately 10% seen only once. The ten largest account for 3.3% of the sample. The CDR3, from cysteine to phenylalanine, totals 17 residues. Here the CDR3 DNA is all that survives: 51 bases in frame from base 1. In the germline V gene, CDR1 corresponds to SGHTA and CDR2 to FQGNSA. V is pared back by 5 bases and J by 7 bases, with 27 bases lying between the germline termini.

On the study overall, not on this receptor specifically: The disease-linked clones were reported as significantly enriched in matched synovial fluid samples from ankylosing spondylitis patients. A CD8+ phenotype was shown by the disease-linked clones, which were found at relatively low frequencies in peripheral blood. A TCR beta motif of roughly 8 highly homologous amino acid variants appeared characteristic of blood from ankylosing spondylitis patients. Some of the motif variants had been reported before in the synovial fluid and blood of reactive arthritis patients, a finding that suggests common disease-initiation mechanisms.

On this clonotype itself: Its antigen remains unidentified. No base quality information exists; no much larger clone differs at one position.

Recombination joined TRBV7-2 with TRBJ2-7; the D gene assignment is ambiguous. The source is a male donor with ankylosing spondylitis or in good health (not recorded which). The sequenced sample was blood, either unsorted or a sorted T cell fraction (not recorded which). DNA sequence: TGTGCCAGCAGCCGATTCCAATTCAGTGATAAGCGTGGGGAGCAGTACTTC. This translates into CASSRFQFSDKRGEQYF.